The clone carrying this T cell receptor beta chain appeared once. This sample is drawn from a study of blood T cell repertoires in COVID-19. Study overall: Some COVID-19 samples were acute and others convalescent; all came from the United States, Italy and Spain. The analysed material was cDNA or gDNA that came from T cells, B-cell-depleted T cells, or PBMCs.

Between the trimmed V and J ends, which lost 3 bases and 5 bases, there was a span of 13 bases. Germline loops: CDR1 ENHRY, CDR2 SYGVKD. The CDR3 has 14 amino acids. In the source study's methods: Amplified reference gene primers provided the basis for estimating nucleated cell counts. Profiled with immunoSEQ multiplex PCR; TCRdb holds only in-frame clones, not every one. V, J and clone size were drawn from that table, and D and trimming were deduced from the DNA. The data contain some 110,000 clones, 87% of them singletons. The sequencing sample was made of peripheral blood. The chain uses TRBV10-3 and TRBJ1-1; TRBD1 is a possible D gene (5 bases). The receptor was isolated from a human donor in a cohort sampled during active COVID-19. CDR3 region: CAISDRSGQTEAFF. The CDR3 nucleotides are TGTGCCATCAGTGATCGATCAGGGCAAACTGAAGCTTTCTTT.